A selection of T cell receptor beta chains follows, all from one sample in a study of shared clonotypes between healthy human individuals. Clones were sequenced by immunoSEQ multiplex PCR, and TCRdb holds only the in-frame ones, with some missing. The data hold some 700,000 clones, with roughly 88% observed a single time. Sequencing was carried out using memory CD8+ T cells from PBMCs. The receptors shown here come from a man between 18 and 35 years old in good health. Some clones in this sample may be carry-over from other donors' samples. Both conserved end residues are part of each CDR3. The order of the fields is J gene, clone size, D gene, V gene, CDR3 DNA, CDR3 protein. A D gene is named only where the DNA matches it firmly. Where a row states a size, it is once, few, many or the class of an expanded clone; other rows omit it.

J gene: TRBJ2-5
clone size: NA
D gene: NA
V gene: TRBV14
CDR3 DNA: TGTGCCAGCAGCCAAGATGGGGGGGAGACCCAGTACTTC
CDR3 protein: CASSQDGGETQYF

J gene: TRBJ2-7
clone size: NA
D gene: NA
V gene: TRBV5-6
CDR3 DNA: TGTGCCAGCAGCCTTGGGGGCGAGCAGTACTTC
CDR3 protein: CASSLGGEQYF

J gene: TRBJ1-2
clone size: NA
D gene: TRBD1
V gene: TRBV27
CDR3 DNA: TGTGCCAGCAGTTTAAAAGGGACAGGGAACTATGGCTACACCTTC
CDR3 protein: CASSLKGTGNYGYTF

J gene: TRBJ2-6
clone size: NA
D gene: NA
V gene: TRBV4-2
CDR3 DNA: TGTGCCAGCAGCCAAGGGGGGGAGGCCAACGTCCTGACTTTC
CDR3 protein: CASSQGGEANVLTF

J gene: TRBJ1-5
clone size: few
D gene: NA
V gene: TRBV27
CDR3 DNA: TGTGCCAGCAGGGAAAGGGGCAATCAGCCCCAGCATTTT
CDR3 protein: CASRERGNQPQHF

J gene: TRBJ1-5
clone size: NA
D gene: NA
V gene: TRBV5-6
CDR3 DNA: TGTGCCAGCAGCTTGGGGGCCGGGAATCAGCCCCAGCATTTT
CDR3 protein: CASSLGAGNQPQHF

J gene: TRBJ2-1
clone size: NA
D gene: NA
V gene: TRBV12-5
CDR3 DNA: TGTGCTAGTGGTTTGTATGGCGAGGAGGAGCAGTTCTTC
CDR3 protein: CASGLYGEEEQFF

J gene: TRBJ2-1
clone size: NA
D gene: NA
V gene: TRBV2
CDR3 DNA: TGTGCCAGCAATGGGCGGGCAACCTACAATGAGCAGTTCTTC
CDR3 protein: CASNGRATYNEQFF

J gene: TRBJ2-2
clone size: NA
D gene: NA
V gene: TRBV21-1
CDR3 DNA: TGTGCCAGCAGCAAATCGGCACCGGGACAGGGGAACACCGGGGAGCTGTTTTTT
CDR3 protein: CASSKSAPGQGNTGELFF

J gene: TRBJ1-2
clone size: NA
D gene: TRBD1
V gene: TRBV19
CDR3 DNA: TGTGCCAGTAGTATAGGGACAGGGGATGGCTACACCTTC
CDR3 protein: CASSIGTGDGYTF

J gene: TRBJ1-2
clone size: NA
D gene: TRBD1
V gene: TRBV4-1
CDR3 DNA: TGCGCCAGCAGCCAAGATGTCCAGGGGGCCCCTAACTATGGCTACACCTTC
CDR3 protein: CASSQDVQGAPNYGYTF

J gene: TRBJ2-7
clone size: NA
D gene: NA
V gene: TRBV25-1
CDR3 DNA: TGTGCCAGCAGTGAGGGCGGCCCGGGCTCCTACGAGCAGTACTTC
CDR3 protein: CASSEGGPGSYEQYF

J gene: TRBJ1-1
clone size: NA
D gene: NA
V gene: TRBV28
CDR3 DNA: TGTGCCAGCAGTTTTCTGGGAGTGAACACTGAAGCTTTCTTT
CDR3 protein: CASSFLGVNTEAFF

J gene: TRBJ2-7
clone size: NA
D gene: NA
V gene: TRBV25-1
CDR3 DNA: TGTGCCAGCAGATCAGGACAGCCCTACGAGCAGTACTTC
CDR3 protein: CASRSGQPYEQYF

J gene: TRBJ2-7
clone size: NA
D gene: TRBD1
V gene: TRBV15
CDR3 DNA: TGTGCCACCAGCACTAGTCCCGGGACAGGTGGGGAGCAGTACTTC
CDR3 protein: CATSTSPGTGGEQYF

J gene: TRBJ2-6
clone size: once
D gene: NA
V gene: TRBV27
CDR3 DNA: TGTGCCAGCAGTCTGGACAGTGGGGCCAACGTCCTGACTTTC
CDR3 protein: CASSLDSGANVLTF

J gene: TRBJ1-1
clone size: NA
D gene: NA
V gene: TRBV18
CDR3 DNA: TGTGCCAGCTCACGGATCTACAGGGCTTTCTTT
CDR3 protein: CASSRIYRAFF

J gene: TRBJ2-3
clone size: NA
D gene: NA
V gene: TRBV25-1
CDR3 DNA: TGTGCCAGCTCAAACAGGGTTGAAATAGATACGCAGTATTTT
CDR3 protein: CASSNRVEIDTQYF

J gene: TRBJ2-1
clone size: NA
D gene: TRBD2
V gene: TRBV11-1
CDR3 DNA: TGTGCCAGCAGCTTAGCAACTAGCGGGTCCTACAATGAGCAGTTCTTC
CDR3 protein: CASSLATSGSYNEQFF

J gene: TRBJ2-1
clone size: NA
D gene: NA
V gene: TRBV21-1
CDR3 DNA: TGTGCCAGGTGGGCTAGCGGCTACAATGAGCAGTTCTTC
CDR3 protein: CARWASGYNEQFF

J gene: TRBJ1-2
clone size: NA
D gene: TRBD1
V gene: TRBV6-1
CDR3 DNA: TGTGCCAGCAGTGAAAAGGGGGCTGGCTACACCTTC
CDR3 protein: CASSEKGAGYTF

J gene: TRBJ2-3
clone size: NA
D gene: TRBD2
V gene: TRBV6-1
CDR3 DNA: TGTGCCAGCAGTGGACTAGCGGGAGTGGGAGCAGATACGCAGTATTTT
CDR3 protein: CASSGLAGVGADTQYF

J gene: TRBJ1-4
clone size: once
D gene: NA
V gene: TRBV6-6
CDR3 DNA: TGTGCCAGCAGTTACTCGCCGGGAAGCGAAAAACTGTTTTTT
CDR3 protein: CASSYSPGSEKLFF

J gene: TRBJ2-7
clone size: NA
D gene: NA
V gene: TRBV10-3
CDR3 DNA: TGTGCCATCAGGATCCACCGGGACTCCCGCTCCTACGAGCAGTACTTC
CDR3 protein: CAIRIHRDSRSYEQYF

J gene: TRBJ1-2
clone size: NA
D gene: TRBD1
V gene: TRBV4-3
CDR3 DNA: TGCGCCAGCAGCCAAAGGACAGGAGCTAACTATGGCTACACCTTC
CDR3 protein: CASSQRTGANYGYTF

J gene: TRBJ2-2
clone size: NA
D gene: TRBD2
V gene: TRBV9
CDR3 DNA: TGTGCCAGCAGCCCCCGAGATGGCGGGAGGGCCGGTTCCGGGGAGCTGTTTTTT
CDR3 protein: CASSPRDGGRAGSGELFF

J gene: TRBJ1-4
clone size: NA
D gene: NA
V gene: TRBV28
CDR3 DNA: TGTGCCAGCAGTTTTCTGGAGGGGGAAAAACTGTTTTTT
CDR3 protein: CASSFLEGEKLFF

J gene: TRBJ2-3
clone size: NA
D gene: TRBD2
V gene: TRBV5-5
CDR3 DNA: TGTGCCAGCAGCTTGGAGGTTAGCGGGAGGGCCACAGATACGCAGTATTTT
CDR3 protein: CASSLEVSGRATDTQYF

J gene: TRBJ2-1
clone size: NA
D gene: TRBD2
V gene: TRBV15
CDR3 DNA: TGTGCCACCAGCAGGGGGACTAGCGGGTTCTACAATGAGCAGTTCTTC
CDR3 protein: CATSRGTSGFYNEQFF

J gene: TRBJ2-1
clone size: NA
D gene: NA
V gene: TRBV27
CDR3 DNA: TGTGCCAGCAGCCCGATCCCCCGGGAGAGGAGAAATGAGCAGTTCTTC
CDR3 protein: CASSPIPRERRNEQFF

J gene: TRBJ1-4
clone size: NA
D gene: NA
V gene: TRBV28
CDR3 DNA: TGTGCCAGCAGTAGAAGAAGTAGGAGGGAAAAACTGTTTTTT
CDR3 protein: CASSRRSRREKLFF

J gene: TRBJ2-3
clone size: NA
D gene: TRBD2
V gene: TRBV6-5
CDR3 DNA: TGTGCCAGCAGTTACAGTCCGCGGGAGGCCACAGATACGCAGTATTTT
CDR3 protein: CASSYSPREATDTQYF

J gene: TRBJ2-7
clone size: NA
D gene: NA
V gene: TRBV27
CDR3 DNA: TGTGCCAGCAGCAAAACGTGGGGGGAGAGCTCCTACGAGCAGTACTTC
CDR3 protein: CASSKTWGESSYEQYF

J gene: TRBJ2-1
clone size: NA
D gene: TRBD2
V gene: TRBV5-4
CDR3 DNA: TGTGCCAGCAGCACTAGCGTGGGACTAGCGGGAGGAGCGAATGAGCAGTTCTTC
CDR3 protein: CASSTSVGLAGGANEQFF

J gene: TRBJ1-3
clone size: NA
D gene: TRBD1
V gene: TRBV13
CDR3 DNA: TGTGCCAGCAGCCTGACAGGGAACACCATATATTTT
CDR3 protein: CASSLTGNTIYF

J gene: TRBJ2-3
clone size: NA
D gene: NA
V gene: TRBV27
CDR3 DNA: TGTGCCAGCAGTTTAGGTAGCGTGCCCTCGGATACGCAGTATTTT
CDR3 protein: CASSLGSVPSDTQYF

J gene: TRBJ2-2
clone size: NA
D gene: NA
V gene: TRBV19
CDR3 DNA: TGTGCCAGTAAAACGCCAGCCCGGGGCACCGGGGAGCTGTTTTTT
CDR3 protein: CASKTPARGTGELFF

J gene: TRBJ1-1
clone size: NA
D gene: TRBD1
V gene: TRBV19
CDR3 DNA: TGTGCCAGTAGTAGCCGGGACAGGACCTATGAAGCTTTCTTT
CDR3 protein: CASSSRDRTYEAFF

J gene: TRBJ2-1
clone size: NA
D gene: NA
V gene: TRBV7-9
CDR3 DNA: TGTGCCAGCAGCGCCCCTGTGGGACTTTACAATGAGCAGTTCTTC
CDR3 protein: CASSAPVGLYNEQFF

J gene: TRBJ2-7
clone size: once
D gene: TRBD1
V gene: TRBV28
CDR3 DNA: TGTGCCAGCAGTTTGGGACAGGGGGGAGAGGACGAGCAGTACTTC
CDR3 protein: CASSLGQGGEDEQYF

J gene: TRBJ1-2
clone size: NA
D gene: NA
V gene: TRBV6-1
CDR3 DNA: TGTGCCAGCAACCCAGGACAACACTTTAACTATGGCTACACCTTC
CDR3 protein: CASNPGQHFNYGYTF

J gene: TRBJ2-1
clone size: NA
D gene: TRBD2
V gene: TRBV5-6
CDR3 DNA: TGTGCCAGCAGCGTAGGACTAGCGGAATACAATGAGCAGTTCTTC
CDR3 protein: CASSVGLAEYNEQFF

J gene: TRBJ2-2
clone size: many
D gene: NA
V gene: TRBV6-4
CDR3 DNA: TGTGCCAGCAGTGACTCGAGTGACACCGGGGAGCTGTTTTTT
CDR3 protein: CASSDSSDTGELFF

J gene: TRBJ2-3
clone size: NA
D gene: NA
V gene: TRBV14
CDR3 DNA: TGTGCCAGCAGCCAGGGTCCGCTTAGACCAGATACGCAGTATTTT
CDR3 protein: CASSQGPLRPDTQYF

J gene: TRBJ2-5
clone size: NA
D gene: NA
V gene: TRBV23-1
CDR3 DNA: TGCGCCAGCAGTCATCTCCTTTACCGGGCCCAGTACTTC
CDR3 protein: CASSHLLYRAQYF

J gene: TRBJ2-2
clone size: NA
D gene: NA
V gene: TRBV10-3
CDR3 DNA: TGTGCCATCAGGACAGAAACCGGGGAGCTGTTTTTT
CDR3 protein: CAIRTETGELFF

J gene: TRBJ1-1
clone size: NA
D gene: NA
V gene: TRBV9
CDR3 DNA: TGTGCCAGCAGCGGACGGGAGGTTCCCACTGAAGCTTTCTTT
CDR3 protein: CASSGREVPTEAFF

J gene: TRBJ2-7
clone size: NA
D gene: TRBD1
V gene: TRBV30
CDR3 DNA: TGTGCCTGGGACCCGGGACAGGGCTACGAGCAGTACTTC
CDR3 protein: CAWDPGQGYEQYF

J gene: TRBJ2-2
clone size: NA
D gene: NA
V gene: TRBV28
CDR3 DNA: TGTGCCAGCAGGCCTTGGACCTCGGGGGACACCGGGGAGCTGTTTTTT
CDR3 protein: CASRPWTSGDTGELFF

J gene: TRBJ2-5
clone size: NA
D gene: TRBD1
V gene: TRBV5-1
CDR3 DNA: TGCGCCAGCAGCGTACAAGACAGGGAAGGACAAGAGACCCAGTACTTC
CDR3 protein: CASSVQDREGQETQYF